The 14 T cell receptor beta chains listed next were all sequenced from one sample in a study of shared clonotypes between healthy human individuals. Data came from immunoSEQ multiplex PCR; TCRdb stores just in-frame clones and leaves some out. Of about 2.3 million clones in the sample, 85% to 95% are singletons; the top ten hold around 0.4%. The source material was naive CD4+ T cells from PBMCs. Subset in this sample: CD45RA+ positively selected. These receptors originate from a man younger than 35 in good health. Some clones in this sample may be carry-over from other donors' samples.

With regard to this clone: Other DNA variants within this sample encode the same CDR3. The chain carries TRBV2 and TRBJ2-3; D remains ambiguous. CDR1 is SNHLY, CDR2 FYNNEI, per germline. V lost 7 bases, J lost 3 bases, and 2 bases lay in between. The CDR3 length is 10 residues. For the CDR3, the DNA is TGTGCCAGCAAAACAGATACGCAGTATTTT. This codes for CASKTDTQYF. Looking up the rest from reference TRBV2 and TRBJ2-3 gives the full variable domain: EPEVTQTPSHQVTQMGQEVILRCVPISNHLYFYWYRQILGQKVEFLVSFYNNEISEKSEIFDDQFSVERPDGSNFTLKIRSTKLEDSAMYFCASKTDTQYFGPGTRLTVL.

This chain connects TRBV4-1 to TRBJ2-2, with D perhaps TRBD1 (6 bases). Germline values: CDR1 MGHRA, CDR2 YSYEKL. V shed 0 bases and J shed 1 base, with 9 bases lying between them. The CDR3 is 16 amino acids. CDR3: CASSQEVDRNTGELFF. Here the CDR3 DNA reads TGCGCCAGCAGCCAAGAAGTGGACAGGAACACCGGGGAGCTGTTTTTT.

This clone was observed a few times. CDR3 in amino acids: CASGLDTHYYGYTF. The CDR3 bases are TGTGCTAGTGGCCTGGACACCCACTACTATGGCTACACCTTC. The rearrangement joins TRBV12-5 to TRBJ1-2; D perhaps matches TRBD1 (5 bases). This CDR3 has 14 amino acids. V was pared by 6 bases and J by 3 bases, with 14 bases between. Looked up from germline, CDR1 is LGHNT and CDR2 is FRNRAP.

The chain joins TRBV5-1 to TRBJ2-6; a possible D gene is TRBD2 (5 bases). Germline CDR1 SGHRS, CDR2 YFSETQ. CDR3 length: 16 residues. Trimming pared 3 bases from V and 4 bases from J, leaving 14 bases between. For the CDR3, the DNA is TGCGCCAGCAGCTCGCCGGAGACGGGAGGGGCCAACGTCCTGACTTTC. Translating it yields CASSSPETGGANVLTF.

This clone was picked up one time. The gene calls are TRBV30 and TRBJ2-2; TRBD1 agrees at 7 bases. The CDR3 runs 13 residues. The J segment lost 1 base and the V segment lost 7 bases, leaving 3 bases of the junction unmatched. Germline values: CDR1 GTSNPN, CDR2 SVGIG (reference sequence). The CDR3 region has the DNA TGTGCCTTGGGACAGTTGAACACCGGGGAGCTGTTTTTT. It yields the protein CALGQLNTGELFF. The full variable domain, rest sourced from reference TRBV30 and TRBJ2-2, is SQTIHQWPATLVQPVGSPLSLECTVEGTSNPNLYWYRQAAGRGLQLLFYSVGIGQISSEVPQNLSASRPQDRQFILSSKKLLLSDSGFYLCALGQLNTGELFFGEGSRLTVL.

V gene TRBV6-1 combines with J gene TRBJ1-2; D gene unclear. The germline CDR1 and CDR2 sequences are MNHNS and SASEGT. The CDR3 contains 13 residues. Trimming took off 11 bases at V and 8 bases at J, with 21 bases between the two ends. For the CDR3, the DNA is TGTGCCGGGAGATCAGCCCTACCCTTGGGCTACACCTTC. This translates into CAGRSALPLGYTF.

This clone has only a few counts. The CDR3 is CASSPATGLGYGYTF. The DNA for the CDR3 is TGTGCCAGCTCACCCGCGACAGGGTTGGGCTATGGCTACACCTTC. V and J are TRBV18 and TRBJ1-2, with 7 bases lining up with TRBD1. With V trimmed by 3 bases and J by 4 bases, 8 bases remained unmatched. Germline CDR1 is KGHSH and CDR2 is LQKENI. This CDR3 region has 15 residues.

The chain employs TRBV28 and TRBJ1-5; 9 nucleotides agree with TRBD1. Trimming cost V 6 bases and J 7 bases; bases outside gene matches: 7. CDR3 length: 14 residues. Germline CDR1 MDHEN, CDR2 SYDVKM. The DNA for the CDR3 is TGTGCCAGCAGCTTGACAGGGGGTCGACAGCCCCAGCATTTT. Amino acids: CASSLTGGRQPQHF.

The genes are TRBV7-9 and TRBJ1-3, with D possibly TRBD1 on 5 matching bases. CDR3 length equals 16 residues. Germline V gene lookup returns CDR1 SEHNR and CDR2 FQNEAQ (reference sequence). V was pared by 2 bases and J by 4 bases, with 15 bases between. The CDR3 is CASSLLRGSKGNTIYF. The DNA of the CDR3 is TGTGCCAGCAGCTTACTGAGGGGTTCTAAGGGAAACACCATATATTTT. The whole variable domain, filled in from reference TRBV7-9 and TRBJ1-3, reads DTGVSQNPRHKITKRGQNVTFRCDPISEHNRLYWYRQTLGQGPEFLTYFQNEAQLEKSRLLSDRFSAERPKGSFSTLEIQRTEQGDSAMYLCASSLLRGSKGNTIYFGEGSWLTVV.

This clone occurred once. The chain links TRBV27 to TRBJ1-2; 7 bases line up with TRBD1. Unmatched junction bases numbered 7, after V lost 9 bases and J lost 3 bases. Germline CDR1 reads MNHEY; CDR2 reads SMNVEV (reference sequence). The CDR3 extends over 13 amino acids. CDR3 protein: CASSLTGDYGYTF. The CDR3 DNA follows: TGTGCCAGTAGCCTAACAGGGGACTATGGCTACACCTTC.

The rearrangement uses TRBV6-6 and TRBJ2-7; the match to TRBD2 covers 7 bases. J lost 0 bases, V lost 7 bases, and 6 bases had no gene match. There are 14 residues in the CDR3. Germline CDR1 reads MNHNY; CDR2 reads SVGAGI (reference sequence). CDR3 protein: CASTRAGLSYEQYF. CDR3 in DNA: TGTGCCAGCACCCGAGCGGGACTCTCCTACGAGCAGTACTTC.

V is TRBV4-3 and J is TRBJ1-1, with D unclear. V was shortened by 1 base and J by 5 bases, with 14 bases between the two germline ends. The length of the CDR3 is 15 residues. The germline V gene encodes CDR1 LGHNA and CDR2 YSLEER. In nucleotides, the CDR3 is TGCGCCAGCAGCCAAGCGCCGGGGATGGGGACTGAAGCTTTCTTT. This codes for CASSQAPGMGTEAFF.

The rearrangement joins TRBV7-3 to TRBJ1-3, with 11 bases lining up with TRBD1. CDR3 length: 15 residues. Trimming took 5 bases from V and 7 from J; bases not matched to a gene: 7. Germline CDR1 is SGHTA and CDR2 is FQGTGA. CDR3 DNA: TGTGCCAGCAGCATCGGACAGGGGGCTCAGAACACCATATATTTT. Protein sequence: CASSIGQGAQNTIYF.

This clone was observed once. The J gene is TRBJ1-2, the V gene TRBV6-5; D gene unclear. CDR3 length: 14 amino acids. Germline lookup yields CDR1 MNHEY and CDR2 SVGAGI. V dropped 6 bases and J dropped 6 bases, with 17 bases sitting between them. The CDR3 sequence is CASRPPGVSNGYTF. CDR3 nucleotides: TGTGCCAGCAGACCCCCCGGGGTGTCCAATGGCTACACCTTC.